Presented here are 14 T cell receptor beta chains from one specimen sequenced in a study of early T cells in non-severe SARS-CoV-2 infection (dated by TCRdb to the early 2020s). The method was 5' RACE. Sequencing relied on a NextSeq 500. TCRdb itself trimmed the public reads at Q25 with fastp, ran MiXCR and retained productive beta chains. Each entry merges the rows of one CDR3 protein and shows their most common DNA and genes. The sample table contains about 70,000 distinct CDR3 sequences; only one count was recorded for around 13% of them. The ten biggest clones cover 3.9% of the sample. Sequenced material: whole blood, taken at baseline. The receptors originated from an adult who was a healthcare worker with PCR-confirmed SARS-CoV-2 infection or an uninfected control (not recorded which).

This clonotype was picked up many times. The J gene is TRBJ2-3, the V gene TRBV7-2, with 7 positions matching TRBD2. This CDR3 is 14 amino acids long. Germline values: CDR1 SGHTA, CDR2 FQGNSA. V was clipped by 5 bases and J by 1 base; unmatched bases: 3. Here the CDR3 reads CASSPSGRTDTQYF. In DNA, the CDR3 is TGTGCCAGCAGCCCTAGCGGCCGCACAGATACGCAGTATTTT.

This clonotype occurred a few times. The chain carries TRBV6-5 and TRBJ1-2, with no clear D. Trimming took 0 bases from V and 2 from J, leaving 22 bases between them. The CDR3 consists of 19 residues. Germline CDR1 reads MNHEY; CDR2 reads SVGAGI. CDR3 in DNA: TGTGCCAGCAGTTACTCCCCTCCGACATTTCCTATTTCCAACTATGGCTACACCTTC. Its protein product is CASSYSPPTFPISNYGYTF.

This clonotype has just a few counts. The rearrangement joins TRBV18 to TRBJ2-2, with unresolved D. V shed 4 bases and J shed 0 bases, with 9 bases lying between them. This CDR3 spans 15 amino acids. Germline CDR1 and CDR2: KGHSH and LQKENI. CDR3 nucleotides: TGTGCCAGCTCACTTCGACCTCCGAACACCGGGGAGCTGTTTTTT. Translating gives CASSLRPPNTGELFF.

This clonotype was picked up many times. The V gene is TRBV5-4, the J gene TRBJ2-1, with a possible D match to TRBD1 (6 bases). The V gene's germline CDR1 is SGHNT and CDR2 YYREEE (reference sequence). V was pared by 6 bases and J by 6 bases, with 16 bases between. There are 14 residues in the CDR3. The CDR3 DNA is TGTGCCAGCACCCTGGAAGGGGACATCAATGAGCAGTTCTTC. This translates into CASTLEGDINEQFF.

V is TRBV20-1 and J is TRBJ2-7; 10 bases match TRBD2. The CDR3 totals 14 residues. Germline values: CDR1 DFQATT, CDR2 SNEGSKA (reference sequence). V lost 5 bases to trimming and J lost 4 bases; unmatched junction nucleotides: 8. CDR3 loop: CSAPPGSGRYEQYF. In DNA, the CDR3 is TGCAGTGCTCCCCCAGGTAGCGGGAGGTACGAGCAGTACTTC.

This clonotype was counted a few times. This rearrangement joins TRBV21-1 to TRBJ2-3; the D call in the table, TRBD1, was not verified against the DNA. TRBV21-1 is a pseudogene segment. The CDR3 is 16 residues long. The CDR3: CASSAQGGLSTDTQYF. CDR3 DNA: TGTGCCAGCAGCGCGCAGGGGGGCCTTAGCACAGATACGCAGTATTTT.

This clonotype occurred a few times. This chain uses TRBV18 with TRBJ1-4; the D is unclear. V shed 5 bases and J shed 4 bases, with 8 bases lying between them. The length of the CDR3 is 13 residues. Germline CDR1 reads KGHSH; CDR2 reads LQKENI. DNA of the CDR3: TGTGCCAGCTCAGAAGGGAGTAATGAAAAACTGTTTTTT. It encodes CASSEGSNEKLFF.

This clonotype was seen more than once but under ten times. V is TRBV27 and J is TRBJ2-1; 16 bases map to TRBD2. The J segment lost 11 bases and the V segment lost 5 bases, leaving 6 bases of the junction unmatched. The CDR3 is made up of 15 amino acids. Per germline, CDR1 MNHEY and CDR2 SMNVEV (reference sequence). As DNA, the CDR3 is TGTGCCAGCAGTCCGGGACTAGCGGGAGGGTTCAAGCAGTTCTTC. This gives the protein CASSPGLAGGFKQFF.

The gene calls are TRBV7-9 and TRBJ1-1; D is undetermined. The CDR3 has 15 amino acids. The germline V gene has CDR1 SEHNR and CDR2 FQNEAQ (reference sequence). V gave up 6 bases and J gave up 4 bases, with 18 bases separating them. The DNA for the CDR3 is TGTGCCAGCAGGCCTCACGCCGGAGTGTTCACTGAAGCTTTCTTT. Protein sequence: CASRPHAGVFTEAFF.

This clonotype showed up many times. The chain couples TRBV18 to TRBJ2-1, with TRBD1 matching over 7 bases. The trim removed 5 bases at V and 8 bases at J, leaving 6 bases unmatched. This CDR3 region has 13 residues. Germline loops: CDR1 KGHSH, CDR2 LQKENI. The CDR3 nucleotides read TGTGCCAGCTCAGTGGACAGGACCCATGAGCAGTTCTTC. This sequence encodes CASSVDRTHEQFF.

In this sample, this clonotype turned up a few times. The CDR3 sequence is CASSLLGTTPEQYF. Here the CDR3 DNA reads TGTGCCAGCAGTTTATTAGGGACAACGCCCGAGCAGTACTTC. This chain connects TRBV28 to TRBJ2-7; tentatively, D is TRBD1 (6 bases). V dropped 1 base and J dropped 6 bases, with 13 bases sitting between them. Germline V lookup: CDR1 MDHEN, CDR2 SYDVKM. The CDR3 sequence is 14 residues long.

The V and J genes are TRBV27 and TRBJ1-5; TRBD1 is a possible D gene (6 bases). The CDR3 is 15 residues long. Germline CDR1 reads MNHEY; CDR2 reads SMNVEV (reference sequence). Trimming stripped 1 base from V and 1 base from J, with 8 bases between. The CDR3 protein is CASSLYGTSNQPQHF. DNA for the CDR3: TGTGCCAGCAGTTTATACGGGACAAGCAATCAGCCCCAGCATTTT.

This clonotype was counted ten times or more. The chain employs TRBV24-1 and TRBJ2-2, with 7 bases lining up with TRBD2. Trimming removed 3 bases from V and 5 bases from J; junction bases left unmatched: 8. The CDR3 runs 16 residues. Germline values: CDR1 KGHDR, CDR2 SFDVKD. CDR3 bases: TGTGCCACCAGTGATCCGGGACTATCGTCGACCGGGGAGCTGTTTTTT. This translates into CATSDPGLSSTGELFF.

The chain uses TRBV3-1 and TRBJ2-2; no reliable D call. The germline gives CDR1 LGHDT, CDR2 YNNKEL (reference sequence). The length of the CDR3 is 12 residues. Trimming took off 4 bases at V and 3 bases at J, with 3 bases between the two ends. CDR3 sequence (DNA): TGTGCCAGCAGCCCCGACACCGGGGAGCTGTTTTTT. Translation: CASSPDTGELFF.